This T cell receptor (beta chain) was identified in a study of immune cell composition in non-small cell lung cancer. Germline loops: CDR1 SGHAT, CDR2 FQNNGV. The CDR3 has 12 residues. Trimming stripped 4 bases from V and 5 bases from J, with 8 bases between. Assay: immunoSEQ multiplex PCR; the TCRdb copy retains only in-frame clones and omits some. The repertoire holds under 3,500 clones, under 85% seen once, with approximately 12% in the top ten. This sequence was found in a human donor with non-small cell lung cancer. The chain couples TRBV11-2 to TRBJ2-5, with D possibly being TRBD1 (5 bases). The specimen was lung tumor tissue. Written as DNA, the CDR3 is TGTGCCAGCAGCTACAGGATCGAGACCCAGTACTTC. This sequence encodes CASSYRIETQYF.